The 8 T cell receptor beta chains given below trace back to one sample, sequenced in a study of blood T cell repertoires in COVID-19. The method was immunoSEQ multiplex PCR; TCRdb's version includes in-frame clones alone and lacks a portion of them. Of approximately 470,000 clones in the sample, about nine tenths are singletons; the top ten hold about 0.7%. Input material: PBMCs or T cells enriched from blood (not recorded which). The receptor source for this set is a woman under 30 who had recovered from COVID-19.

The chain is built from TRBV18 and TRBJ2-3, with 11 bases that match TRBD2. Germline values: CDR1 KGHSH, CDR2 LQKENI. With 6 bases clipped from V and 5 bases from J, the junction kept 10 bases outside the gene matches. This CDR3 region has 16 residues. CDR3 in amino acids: CASSPFSGGAEDTQYF. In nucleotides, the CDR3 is TGTGCCAGCTCCCCTTTTAGCGGGGGGGCCGAAGATACGCAGTATTTT.

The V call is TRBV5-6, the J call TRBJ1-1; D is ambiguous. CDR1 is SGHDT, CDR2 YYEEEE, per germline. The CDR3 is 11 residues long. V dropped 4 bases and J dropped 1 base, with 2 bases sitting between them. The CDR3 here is CASSQNTEAFF. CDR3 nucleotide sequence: TGTGCCAGCAGCCAGAACACTGAAGCTTTCTTT.

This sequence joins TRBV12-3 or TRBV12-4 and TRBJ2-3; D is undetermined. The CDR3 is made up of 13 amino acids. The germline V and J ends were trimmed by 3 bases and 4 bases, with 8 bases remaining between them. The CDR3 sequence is CASSFISADTQYF. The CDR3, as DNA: TGTGCCAGCAGTTTTATTTCGGCAGATACGCAGTATTTT.

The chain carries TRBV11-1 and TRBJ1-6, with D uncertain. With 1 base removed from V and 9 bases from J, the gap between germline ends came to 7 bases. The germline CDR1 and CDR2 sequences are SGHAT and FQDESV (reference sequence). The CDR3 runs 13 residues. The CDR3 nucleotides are TGTGCCAGCAGCTTAGACGAGAGTTCACCCCTCCACTTT. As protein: CASSLDESSPLHF.

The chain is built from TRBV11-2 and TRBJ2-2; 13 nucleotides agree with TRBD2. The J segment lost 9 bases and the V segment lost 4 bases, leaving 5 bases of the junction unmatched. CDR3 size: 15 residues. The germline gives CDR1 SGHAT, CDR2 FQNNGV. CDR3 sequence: CASSWTSGGPWELFF. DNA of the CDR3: TGTGCCAGCAGCTGGACTAGCGGGGGCCCCTGGGAGCTGTTTTTT.

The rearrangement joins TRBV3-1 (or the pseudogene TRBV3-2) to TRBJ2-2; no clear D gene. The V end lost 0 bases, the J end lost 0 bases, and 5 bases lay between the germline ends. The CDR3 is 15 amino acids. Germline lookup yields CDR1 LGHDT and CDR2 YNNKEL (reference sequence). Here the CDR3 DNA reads TGTGCCAGCAGCCAAGATAGCACGAACACCGGGGAGCTGTTTTTT. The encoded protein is CASSQDSTNTGELFF.

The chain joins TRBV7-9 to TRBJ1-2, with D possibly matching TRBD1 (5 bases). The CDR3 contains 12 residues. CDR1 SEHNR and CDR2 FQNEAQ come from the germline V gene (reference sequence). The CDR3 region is CAPFGHKYGYTF. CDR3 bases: TGTGCTCCGTTCGGACATAAGTATGGCTACACCTTC.

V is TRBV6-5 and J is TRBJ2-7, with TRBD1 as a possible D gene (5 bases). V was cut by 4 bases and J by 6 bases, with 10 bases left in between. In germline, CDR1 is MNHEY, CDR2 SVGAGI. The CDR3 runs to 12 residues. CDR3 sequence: CASSFQGSEQYF. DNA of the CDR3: TGTGCCAGCAGTTTCCAGGGAAGCGAGCAGTACTTC.